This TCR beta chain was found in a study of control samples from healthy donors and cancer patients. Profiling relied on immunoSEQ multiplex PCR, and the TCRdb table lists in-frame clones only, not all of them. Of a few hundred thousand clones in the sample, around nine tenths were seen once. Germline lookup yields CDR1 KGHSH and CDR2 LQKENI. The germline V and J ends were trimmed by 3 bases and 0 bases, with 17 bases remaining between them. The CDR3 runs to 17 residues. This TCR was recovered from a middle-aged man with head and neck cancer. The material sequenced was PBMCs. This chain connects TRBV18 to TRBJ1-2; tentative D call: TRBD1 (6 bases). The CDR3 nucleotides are TGTGCCAGCTCACCCATGTGGTCGGGACAACCTAACTATGGCTACACCTTC. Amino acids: CASSPMWSGQPNYGYTF.